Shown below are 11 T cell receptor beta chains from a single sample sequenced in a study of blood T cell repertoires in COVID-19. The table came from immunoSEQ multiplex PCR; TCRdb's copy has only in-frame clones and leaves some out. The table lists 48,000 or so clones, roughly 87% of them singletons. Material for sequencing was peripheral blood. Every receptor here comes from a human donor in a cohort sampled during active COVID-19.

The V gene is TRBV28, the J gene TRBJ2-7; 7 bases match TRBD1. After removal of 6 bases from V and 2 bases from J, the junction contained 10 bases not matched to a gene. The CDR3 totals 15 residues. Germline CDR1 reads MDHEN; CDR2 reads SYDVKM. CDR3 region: CASSPTGVSPYEQYF. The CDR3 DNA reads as TGTGCCAGCAGCCCAACAGGGGTTTCCCCCTACGAGCAGTACTTC.

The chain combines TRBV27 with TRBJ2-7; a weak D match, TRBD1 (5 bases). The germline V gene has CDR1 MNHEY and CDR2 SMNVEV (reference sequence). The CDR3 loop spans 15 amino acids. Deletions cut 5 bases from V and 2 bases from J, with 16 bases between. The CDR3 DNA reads TGTGCCAGCAGTCACGACAGCTCTCTTGCCTACGAGCAGTACTTC. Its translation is CASSHDSSLAYEQYF.

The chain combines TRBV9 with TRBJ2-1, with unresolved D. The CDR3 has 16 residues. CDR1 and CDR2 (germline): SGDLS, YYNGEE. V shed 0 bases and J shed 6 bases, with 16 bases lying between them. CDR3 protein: CASSVGPGPASNEQFF. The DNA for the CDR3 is TGTGCCAGCAGCGTAGGGCCCGGTCCAGCGTCCAATGAGCAGTTCTTC. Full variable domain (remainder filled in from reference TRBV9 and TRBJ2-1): DSGVTQTPKHLITATGQRVTLRCSPRSGDLSVYWYQQSLDQGLQFLIQYYNGEERAKGNILERFSAQQFPDLHSELNLSSLELGDSALYFCASSVGPGPASNEQFFGPGTRLTVL.

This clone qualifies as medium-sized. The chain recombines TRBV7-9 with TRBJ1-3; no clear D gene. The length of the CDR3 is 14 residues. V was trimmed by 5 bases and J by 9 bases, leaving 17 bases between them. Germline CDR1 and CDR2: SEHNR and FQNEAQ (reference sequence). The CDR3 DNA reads TGTGCCAGCAGCCCAGAAATGCAGATTGGCACCATATATTTT. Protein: CASSPEMQIGTIYF.

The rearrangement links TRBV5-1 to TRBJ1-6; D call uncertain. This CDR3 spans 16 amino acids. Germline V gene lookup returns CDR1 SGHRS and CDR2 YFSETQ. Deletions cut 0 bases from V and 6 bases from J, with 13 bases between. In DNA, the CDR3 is TGCGCCAGCAGCTTGGATCGTGGGCCGGCTAATTCACCCCTCCACTTT. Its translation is CASSLDRGPANSPLHF. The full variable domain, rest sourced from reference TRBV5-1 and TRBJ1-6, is KAGVTQTPRYLIKTRGQQVTLSCSPISGHRSVSWYQQTPGQGLQFLFEYFSETQRNKGNFPGRFSGRQFSNSRSEMNVSTLELGDSALYLCASSLDRGPANSPLHFGNGTRLTVT.

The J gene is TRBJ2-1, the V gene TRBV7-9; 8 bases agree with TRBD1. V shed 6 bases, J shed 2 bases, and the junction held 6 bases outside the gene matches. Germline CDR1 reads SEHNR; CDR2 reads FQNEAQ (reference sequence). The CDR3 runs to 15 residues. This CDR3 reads CASSYGQGAYNEQFF. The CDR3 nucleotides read TGTGCCAGCAGTTACGGACAGGGCGCCTACAATGAGCAGTTCTTC.

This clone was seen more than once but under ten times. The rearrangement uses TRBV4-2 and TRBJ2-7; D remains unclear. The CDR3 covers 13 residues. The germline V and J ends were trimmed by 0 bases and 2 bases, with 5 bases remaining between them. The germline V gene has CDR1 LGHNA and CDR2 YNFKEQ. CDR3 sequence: CASSQELAYEQYF. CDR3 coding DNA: TGTGCCAGCAGCCAAGAGCTAGCCTACGAGCAGTACTTC.

CDR3 region: CASSVQGAYTEAFF. The CDR3 DNA reads TGTGCCAGCAGTGTACAGGGAGCATACACTGAAGCTTTCTTT. The chain employs TRBV2 and TRBJ1-1; D perhaps matches TRBD1 (6 bases). The CDR3 loop spans 14 amino acids. With 4 bases removed from V and 3 bases from J, the gap between germline ends came to 12 bases. Germline CDR1 is SNHLY and CDR2 is FYNNEI. Using reference TRBV2 and TRBJ1-1 for the parts outside the CDR3, the full variable domain is EPEVTQTPSHQVTQMGQEVILRCVPISNHLYFYWYRQILGQKVEFLVSFYNNEISEKSEIFDDQFSVERPDGSNFTLKIRSTKLEDSAMYFCASSVQGAYTEAFFGQGTRLTVV.

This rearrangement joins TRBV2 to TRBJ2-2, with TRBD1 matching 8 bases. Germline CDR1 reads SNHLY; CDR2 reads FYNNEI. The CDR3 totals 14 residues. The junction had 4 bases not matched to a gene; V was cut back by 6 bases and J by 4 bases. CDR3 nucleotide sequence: TGTGCCAGCAGCGGACAGGGTGGCACCGGGGAGCTGTTTTTT. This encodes CASSGQGGTGELFF.

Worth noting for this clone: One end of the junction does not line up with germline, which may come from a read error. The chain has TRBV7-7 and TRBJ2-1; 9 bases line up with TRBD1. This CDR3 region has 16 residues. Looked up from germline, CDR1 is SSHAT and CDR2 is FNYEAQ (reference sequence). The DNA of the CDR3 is TGTGCTAGCAGCAAGGGACAGGGAATCTCCTACAATGAGCAGTTCTTC. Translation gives CASSKGQGISYNEQFF. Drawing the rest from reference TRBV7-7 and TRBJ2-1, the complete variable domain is GAGVSQSPRYKVTKRGQDVTLRCDPISSHATLYWYQQALGQGPEFLTYFNYEAQPDKSGLPSDRFSAERPEGSISTLTIQRTEQRDSAMYRCASSKGQGISYNEQFFGPGTRLTVL.

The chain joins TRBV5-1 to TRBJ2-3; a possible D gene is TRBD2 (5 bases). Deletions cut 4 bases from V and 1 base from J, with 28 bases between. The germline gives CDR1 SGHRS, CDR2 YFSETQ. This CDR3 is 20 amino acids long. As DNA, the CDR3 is TGCGCCAGCAGCCCCGGCCTAGCACGGGAAATTCGATGGGGCACAGATACGCAGTATTTT. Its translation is CASSPGLAREIRWGTDTQYF.